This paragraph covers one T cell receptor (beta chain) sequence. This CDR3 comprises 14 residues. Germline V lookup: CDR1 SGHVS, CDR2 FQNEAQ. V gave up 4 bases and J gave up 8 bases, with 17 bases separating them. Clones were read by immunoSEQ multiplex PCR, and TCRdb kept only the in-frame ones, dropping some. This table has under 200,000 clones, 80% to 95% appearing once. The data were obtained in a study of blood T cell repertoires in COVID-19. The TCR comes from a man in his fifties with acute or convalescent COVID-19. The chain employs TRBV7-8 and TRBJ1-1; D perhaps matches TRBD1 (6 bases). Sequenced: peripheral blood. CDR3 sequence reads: CASSSPGVRGEAFF. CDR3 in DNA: TGTGCCAGCAGCTCACCAGGGGTGCGGGGGGAAGCTTTCTTT. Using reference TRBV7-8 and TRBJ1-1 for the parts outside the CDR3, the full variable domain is GAGVSQSPRYKVAKRGQDVALRCDPISGHVSLFWYQQALGQGPEFLTYFQNEAQLDKSGLPSDRFFAERPEGSVSTLKIQRTQQEDSAVYLCASSSPGVRGEAFFGQGTRLTVV.